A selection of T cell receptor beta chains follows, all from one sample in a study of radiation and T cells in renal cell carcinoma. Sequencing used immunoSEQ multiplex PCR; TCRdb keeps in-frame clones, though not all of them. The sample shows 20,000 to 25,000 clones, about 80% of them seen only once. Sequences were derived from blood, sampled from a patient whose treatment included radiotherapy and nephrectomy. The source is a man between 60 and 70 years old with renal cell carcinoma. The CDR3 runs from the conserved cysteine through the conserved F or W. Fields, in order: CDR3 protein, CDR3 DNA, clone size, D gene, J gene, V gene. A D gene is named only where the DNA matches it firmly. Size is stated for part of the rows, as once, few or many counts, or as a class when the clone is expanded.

CASSDPGDSNQPQHF	TGTGCCAGCAGTGACCCAGGCGATAGCAATCAGCCCCAGCATTTT	.	.	TRBJ1-5	TRBV25-1
CASSLDSFSLHF	TGTGCCAGCAGCCTGGACAGCTTCTCCCTCCACTTT	few	.	TRBJ1-6	TRBV7-9
CASSQVSLLWGANVLTF	TGTGCCAGCAGCCAAGTTTCATTGCTCTGGGGAGCCAACGTCCTGACTTTC	.	.	TRBJ2-6	TRBV14
CASSTSGVMNTEAFF	TGCGCCAGCAGCACCTCGGGGGTTATGAACACTGAAGCTTTCTTT	.	.	TRBJ1-1	TRBV5-1
CASSIKFGGQVTYEQYF	TGTGCCAGTAGTATTAAGTTCGGGGGACAGGTGACCTACGAGCAGTACTTC	.	TRBD1	TRBJ2-7	TRBV19
CASSWGEVLETQYF	TGCGCCAGCAGCTGGGGAGAGGTATTGGAGACCCAGTACTTC	.	.	TRBJ2-5	TRBV5-1
CAWSYSGLAGEQFF	TGTGCCTGGTCTTATAGCGGGCTGGCGGGGGAGCAGTTCTTC	.	TRBD2	TRBJ2-1	TRBV30
CAWSRKGPQHF	TGTGCCTGGAGTCGAAAAGGGCCCCAGCATTTT	once	.	TRBJ1-5	TRBV30
CAGGKRTDTQYF	TGCGCGGGTGGAAAGCGTACAGATACGCAGTATTTT	.	.	TRBJ2-3	TRBV29-1
CASSERGAVSTDTQYF	TGTGCCAGCAGTGAAAGAGGGGCGGTTAGCACAGATACGCAGTATTTT	.	.	TRBJ2-3	TRBV6-1
CASSGPLSGGGNEQFF	TGCGCCAGCAGTGGACCTCTTAGCGGGGGGGGCAATGAGCAGTTCTTC	.	TRBD2	TRBJ2-1	TRBV10-1